This T cell receptor (beta chain) was profiled in a study of CD8 T cells in Susac syndrome. Study-level information: Treatment status at blood draw for the Susac syndrome patients was therapy-naive, corticosteroids, or intravenous immunoglobulin alone.

TCR beta was sequenced from blood CD8+ and CD4+ T cells. CD8+ and CD4+ T cells were negatively isolated; TEMRA cells were FACS-enriched. RNA amounts of about 0.5 to 1 ug underwent reverse transcription with random hexamers. Across 54 Vbeta and 13 Jbeta, TCR beta CDR3 was amplified with immunoSEQ multiplex PCR. TCRdb used MiXCR to reprocess the immunoSEQ multiplex PCR reads, holding one entry per CDR3 protein. The profile covers 200,000 to 300,000 distinct CDR3 sequences, with around 96% appearing a single time and 0.1% taken by the ten largest. The specimen was CD4+ T cells from PBMCs. This clonotype was obtained from a human donor with Susac syndrome.

CDR3 in amino acids: CASSQPRSRSNQPQHF. CDR3 bases: TGCGCCAGCAGCCAACCCCGCTCCCGTAGCAATCAGCCCCAGCATTTT. The chain has TRBV4-1 and TRBJ1-5; no clear D gene. Germline V gene sequence: CDR1 MGHRA, CDR2 YSYEKL. The CDR3 runs 16 residues. The V gene lost 2 bases and the J gene lost 0 bases, with 11 bases spanning the gap.